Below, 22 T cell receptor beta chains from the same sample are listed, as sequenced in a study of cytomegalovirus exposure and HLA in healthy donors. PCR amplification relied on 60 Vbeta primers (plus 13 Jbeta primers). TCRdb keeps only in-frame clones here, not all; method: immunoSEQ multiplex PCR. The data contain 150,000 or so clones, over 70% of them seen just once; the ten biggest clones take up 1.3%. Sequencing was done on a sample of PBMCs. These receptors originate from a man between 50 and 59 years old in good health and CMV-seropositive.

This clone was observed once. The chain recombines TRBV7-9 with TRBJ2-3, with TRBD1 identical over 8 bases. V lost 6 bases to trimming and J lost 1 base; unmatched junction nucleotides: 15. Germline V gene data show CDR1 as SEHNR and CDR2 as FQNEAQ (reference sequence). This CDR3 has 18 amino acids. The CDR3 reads CASRPDRGAPQRTDTQYF. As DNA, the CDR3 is TGTGCCAGCAGACCTGACAGGGGCGCACCACAGCGCACAGATACGCAGTATTTT.

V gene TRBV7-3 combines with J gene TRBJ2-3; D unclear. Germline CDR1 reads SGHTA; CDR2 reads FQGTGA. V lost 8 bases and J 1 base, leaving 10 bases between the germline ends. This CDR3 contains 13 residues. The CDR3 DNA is TGTGCCAGCCAGGCCACGGGCACAGATACGCAGTATTTT. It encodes CASQATGTDTQYF.

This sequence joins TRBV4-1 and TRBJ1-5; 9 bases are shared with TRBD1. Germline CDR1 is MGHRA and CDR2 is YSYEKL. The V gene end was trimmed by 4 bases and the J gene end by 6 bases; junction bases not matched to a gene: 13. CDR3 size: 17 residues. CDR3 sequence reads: CASSRWTGAGDIQPQHF. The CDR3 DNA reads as TGCGCCAGCAGCCGCTGGACAGGGGCCGGCGATATTCAGCCCCAGCATTTT.

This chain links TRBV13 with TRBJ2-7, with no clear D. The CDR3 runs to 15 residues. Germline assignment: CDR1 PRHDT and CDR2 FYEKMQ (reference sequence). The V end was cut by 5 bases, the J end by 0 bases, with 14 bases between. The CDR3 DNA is TGTGCCAGCAGCGCAACCTTGACGGGCTCCTACGAGCAGTACTTC. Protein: CASSATLTGSYEQYF.

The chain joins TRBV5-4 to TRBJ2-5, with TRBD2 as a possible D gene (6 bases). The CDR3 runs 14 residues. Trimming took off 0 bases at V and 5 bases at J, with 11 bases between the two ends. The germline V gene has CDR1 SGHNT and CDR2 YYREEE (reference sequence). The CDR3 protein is CASSLGREVETQYF. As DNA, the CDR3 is TGTGCCAGCAGCTTGGGGAGGGAGGTGGAGACCCAGTACTTC.

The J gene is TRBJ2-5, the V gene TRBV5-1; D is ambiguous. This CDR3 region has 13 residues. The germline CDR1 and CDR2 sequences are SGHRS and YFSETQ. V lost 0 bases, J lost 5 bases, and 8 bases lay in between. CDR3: CASSLVQSETQYF. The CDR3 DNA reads TGCGCCAGCAGCTTGGTCCAGTCGGAGACCCAGTACTTC.

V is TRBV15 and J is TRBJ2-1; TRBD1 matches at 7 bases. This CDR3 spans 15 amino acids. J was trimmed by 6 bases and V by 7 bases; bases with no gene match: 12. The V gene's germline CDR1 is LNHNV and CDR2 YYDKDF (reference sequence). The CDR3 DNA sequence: TGTGCCACCACCCCGGGCAAGGGGGCGCGCAATGAGCAGTTCTTC. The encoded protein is CATTPGKGARNEQFF.

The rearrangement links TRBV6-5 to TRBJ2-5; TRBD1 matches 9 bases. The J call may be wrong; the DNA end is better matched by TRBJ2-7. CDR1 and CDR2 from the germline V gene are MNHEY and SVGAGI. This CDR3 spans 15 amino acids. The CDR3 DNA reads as TGTGCCAGCAGCCGCAGTGGGACAGGGAACTACGAGCAGTACTTC. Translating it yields CASSRSGTGNYEQYF.

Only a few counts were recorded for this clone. For the CDR3, the DNA is TGTGCCAGCAGTGTCCGAGCGGCGGAAAATGCACTAGCCAAAAACATTCAGTACTTC. Translation: CASSVRAAENALAKNIQYF. The gene calls are TRBV6-1 and TRBJ2-4, with a weak D call TRBD2 (5 bases). The CDR3 has 19 residues. V was trimmed by 4 bases and J by 0 bases, leaving 22 bases between them. CDR1 and CDR2 from the germline V gene are MNHNS and SASEGT.

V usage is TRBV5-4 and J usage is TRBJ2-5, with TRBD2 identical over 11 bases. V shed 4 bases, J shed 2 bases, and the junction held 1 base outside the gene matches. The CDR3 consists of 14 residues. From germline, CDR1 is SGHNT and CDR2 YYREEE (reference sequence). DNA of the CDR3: TGTGCCAGCAGCCGGACTAGCGGGCAAGAGACCCAGTACTTC. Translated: CASSRTSGQETQYF.

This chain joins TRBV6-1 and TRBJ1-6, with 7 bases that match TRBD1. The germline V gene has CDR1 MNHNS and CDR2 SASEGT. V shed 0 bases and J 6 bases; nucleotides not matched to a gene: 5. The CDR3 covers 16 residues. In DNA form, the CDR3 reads TGTGCCAGCAGTGAAGCCGGGACAGTTTTTAATTCACCCCTCCACTTT. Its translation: CASSEAGTVFNSPLHF.

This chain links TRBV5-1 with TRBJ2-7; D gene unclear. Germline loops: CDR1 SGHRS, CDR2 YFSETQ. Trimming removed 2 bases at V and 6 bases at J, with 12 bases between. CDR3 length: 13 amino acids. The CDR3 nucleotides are TGCGCCAGCAGCTTTGGCCCTAGGCTCGAGCAGTACTTC. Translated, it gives CASSFGPRLEQYF.

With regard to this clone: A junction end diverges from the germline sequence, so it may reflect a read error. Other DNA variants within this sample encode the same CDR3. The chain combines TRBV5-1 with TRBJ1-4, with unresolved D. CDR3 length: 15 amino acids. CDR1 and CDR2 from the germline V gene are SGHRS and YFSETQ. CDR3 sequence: CASSFSRQTGEKLFF. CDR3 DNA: TGTGCCAGCAGCTTCTCGCGACAAACTGGTGAAAAACTGTTTTTT.

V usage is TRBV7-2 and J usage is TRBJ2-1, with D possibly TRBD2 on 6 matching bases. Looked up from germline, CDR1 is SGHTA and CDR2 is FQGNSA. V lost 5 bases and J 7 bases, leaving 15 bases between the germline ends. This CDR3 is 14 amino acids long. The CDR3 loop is CASSPWRDGNEQFF. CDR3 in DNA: TGTGCCAGCAGCCCCTGGCGGGACGGTAATGAGCAGTTCTTC.

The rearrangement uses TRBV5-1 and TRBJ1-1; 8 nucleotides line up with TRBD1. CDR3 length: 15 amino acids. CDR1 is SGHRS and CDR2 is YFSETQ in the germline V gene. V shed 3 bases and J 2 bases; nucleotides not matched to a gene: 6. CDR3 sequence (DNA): TGCGCCAGCAGCTCTCAGGGGGCGCCTAACACTGAAGCTTTCTTT. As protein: CASSSQGAPNTEAFF.

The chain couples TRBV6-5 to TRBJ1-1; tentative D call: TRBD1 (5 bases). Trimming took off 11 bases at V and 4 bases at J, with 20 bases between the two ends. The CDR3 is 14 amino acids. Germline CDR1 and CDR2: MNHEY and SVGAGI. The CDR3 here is CASLRGGSGTEAFF. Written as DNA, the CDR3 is TGTGCCTCCCTCCGGGGGGGATCGGGCACTGAAGCTTTCTTT.

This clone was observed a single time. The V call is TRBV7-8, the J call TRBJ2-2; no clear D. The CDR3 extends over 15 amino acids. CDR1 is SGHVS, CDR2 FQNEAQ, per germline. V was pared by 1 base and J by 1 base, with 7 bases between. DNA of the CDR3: TGTGCCAGCAGCTTAGGGCGAGGGAACACCGGGGAGCTGTTTTTT. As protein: CASSLGRGNTGELFF.

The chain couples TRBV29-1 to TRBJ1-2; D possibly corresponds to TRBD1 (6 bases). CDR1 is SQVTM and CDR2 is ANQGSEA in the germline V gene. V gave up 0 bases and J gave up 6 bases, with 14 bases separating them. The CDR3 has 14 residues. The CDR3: CSVEDQRGIDGYTF. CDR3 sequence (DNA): TGCAGCGTTGAAGATCAAAGGGGGATCGATGGCTACACCTTC.

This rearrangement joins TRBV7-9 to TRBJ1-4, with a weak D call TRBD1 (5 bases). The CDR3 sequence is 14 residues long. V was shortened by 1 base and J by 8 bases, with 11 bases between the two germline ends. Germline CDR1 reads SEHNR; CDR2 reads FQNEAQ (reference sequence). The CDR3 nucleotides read TGTGCCAGCAGCTTAGTAGGGGCCAGCGAAAAACTGTTTTTT. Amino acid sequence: CASSLVGASEKLFF.

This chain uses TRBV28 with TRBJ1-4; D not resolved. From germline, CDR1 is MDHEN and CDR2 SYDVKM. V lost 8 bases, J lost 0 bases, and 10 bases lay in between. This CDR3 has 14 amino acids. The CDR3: CASGVHATNEKLFF. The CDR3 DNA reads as TGTGCCAGCGGAGTACATGCAACTAATGAAAAACTGTTTTTT.

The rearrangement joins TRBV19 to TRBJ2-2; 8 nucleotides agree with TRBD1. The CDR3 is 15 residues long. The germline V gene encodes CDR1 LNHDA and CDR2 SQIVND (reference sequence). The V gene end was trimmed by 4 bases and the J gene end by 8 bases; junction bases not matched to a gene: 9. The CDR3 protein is CASSTPGQGSGELFF. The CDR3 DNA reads TGTGCCAGTAGTACCCCTGGACAGGGTTCGGGGGAGCTGTTTTTT.

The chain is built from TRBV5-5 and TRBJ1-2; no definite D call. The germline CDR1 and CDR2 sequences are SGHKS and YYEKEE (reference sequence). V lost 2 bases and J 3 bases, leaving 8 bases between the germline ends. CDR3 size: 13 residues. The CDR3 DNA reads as TGTGCCAGCAGCTTAGGCGCGGACTATGGCTACACCTTC. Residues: CASSLGADYGYTF.